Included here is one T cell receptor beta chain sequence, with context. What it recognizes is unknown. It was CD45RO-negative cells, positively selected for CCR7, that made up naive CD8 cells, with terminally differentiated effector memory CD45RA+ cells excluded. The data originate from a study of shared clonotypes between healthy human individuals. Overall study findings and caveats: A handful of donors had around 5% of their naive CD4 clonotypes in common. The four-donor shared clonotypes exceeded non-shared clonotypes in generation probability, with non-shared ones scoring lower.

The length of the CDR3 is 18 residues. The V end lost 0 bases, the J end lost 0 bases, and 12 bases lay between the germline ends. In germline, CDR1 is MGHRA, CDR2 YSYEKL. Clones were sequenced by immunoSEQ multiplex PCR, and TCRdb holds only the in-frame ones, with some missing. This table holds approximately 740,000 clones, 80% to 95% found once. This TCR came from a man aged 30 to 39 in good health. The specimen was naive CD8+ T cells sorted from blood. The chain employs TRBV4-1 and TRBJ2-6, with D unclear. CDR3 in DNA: TGCGCCAGCAGCCAAGATTCCGGACCGTCCTCTGGGGCCAACGTCCTGACTTTC. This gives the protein CASSQDSGPSSGANVLTF.